The 32 T cell receptor beta chains presented below share a single source sample, sequenced in a study of T cells in Graves' hyperthyroidism and ophthalmopathy. RNA transcripts provided the source from which TCR beta CDR3 regions were amplified. HTBI primers drove first-round RT-PCR of the TCR CDR3. TCRdb reanalysed the multiplex PCR reads using MiXCR and keeps one entry per CDR3 protein. Of 620,000 or so distinct CDR3 sequences in the sample, more than 12% were seen once. Sequencing was performed on blood. All receptors come from a woman aged 50 to 60 with Graves' ophthalmopathy.

The sample holds many counts of this clonotype. The chain is built from TRBV20-1 and TRBJ2-5; TRBD2 matches at 7 bases. Looked up from germline, CDR1 is DFQATT and CDR2 is SNEGSKA (reference sequence). This CDR3 comprises 13 residues. J lost 11 bases, V lost 1 base, and 10 bases had no gene match. CDR3 in amino acids: CSARGDYSGVQYF. Here the CDR3 DNA reads TGCAGTGCTAGAGGGGACTATAGCGGAGTTCAGTACTTC.

This clonotype was observed a few times. The chain carries TRBV20-1 and TRBJ2-2; 8 bases fit TRBD1. V gave up 5 bases and J gave up 6 bases; unmatched junction bases: 8. This CDR3 spans 14 amino acids. Germline CDR1 is DFQATT and CDR2 is SNEGSKA (reference sequence). CDR3 protein: CSAHRGEDSGELFF. CDR3 in DNA: TGCAGTGCTCACAGGGGGGAGGATTCCGGGGAGCTGTTTTTT.

The chain combines TRBV20-1 with TRBJ2-7; TRBD2 aligns across 13 bases. The CDR3 runs 13 residues. Trimming took 6 bases from V and 5 from J; bases not matched to a gene: 4. The germline V gene encodes CDR1 DFQATT and CDR2 SNEGSKA (reference sequence). CDR3: CSAWTSGSDEQYF. The CDR3 DNA reads TGCAGTGCCTGGACTAGCGGGAGCGACGAGCAGTACTTC.

This clonotype was found a few times. V usage is TRBV5-1 and J usage is TRBJ1-1; TRBD1 agrees at 8 bases. The ends lost 0 bases at V and 3 bases at J; junction bases unmatched: 10. This CDR3 is built from 17 residues. Per the germline V gene, CDR1 is SGHRS and CDR2 is YFSETQ. In DNA form, the CDR3 reads TGCGCCAGCAGCTTGGAAGGGCAGGGGGCGCTGGACACTGAAGCTTTCTTT. Translation gives CASSLEGQGALDTEAFF.

The V and J genes are TRBV20-1 and TRBJ2-3; 12 positions match TRBD2. CDR1 and CDR2 (germline): DFQATT, SNEGSKA (reference sequence). J gave up 2 bases and V 6 bases, and 6 bases lay outside the gene matches. The CDR3 is 15 residues long. Written as DNA, the CDR3 is TGCAGTGCCTCCGGACTAGCGGGACTCACAGATACGCAGTATTTT. This translates into CSASGLAGLTDTQYF.

Ten or more counts support this clonotype. J is TRBJ2-5 and V is TRBV18; TRBD2 agrees at 12 bases. The CDR3 totals 16 residues. Trimming cost V 3 bases and J 5 bases; bases outside gene matches: 7. The germline gives CDR1 KGHSH, CDR2 LQKENI. DNA for the CDR3: TGTGCCAGCTCACCGGCCACTAGCGGGAGGCTGGAGACCCAGTACTTC. It translates to CASSPATSGRLETQYF.

The gene calls are TRBV28 and TRBJ1-5; 10 bases agree with TRBD1. The ends lost 5 bases at V and 6 bases at J; junction bases unmatched: 10. In germline, CDR1 is MDHEN, CDR2 SYDVKM. The CDR3 is made up of 16 amino acids. The CDR3 nucleotides are TGTGCCAGCAGTCAACCCGGGACAGGGGATGTTCAGCCCCAGCATTTT. Protein product: CASSQPGTGDVQPQHF.

The gene calls are TRBV20-1 and TRBJ1-5, with 8 bases fitting TRBD1. The germline CDR1 and CDR2 sequences are DFQATT and SNEGSKA (reference sequence). Trimming cost V 0 bases and J 4 bases; bases outside gene matches: 5. The CDR3 loop spans 15 amino acids. Here the CDR3 DNA reads TGCAGTGCTAGAGAGGGACAGGCGGCTAATCAGCCCCAGCATTTT. This sequence encodes CSAREGQAANQPQHF.

This clonotype occurred many times. The chain carries TRBV13 and TRBJ1-1; possibly TRBD1 for D (5 bases). The CDR3 spans 13 residues. V lost 7 bases, J lost 1 base, and 10 bases lay in between. CDR1 and CDR2 from the germline V gene are PRHDT and FYEKMQ (reference sequence). The CDR3, as DNA: TGTGCCAGCACGGGGCCGAGGAACACTGAAGCTTTCTTT. Amino acids: CASTGPRNTEAFF.

At least ten counts were recorded for this clonotype. CDR3 residues: CASSLFGLSGELFF. As DNA, the CDR3 is TGTGCCAGCAGTTTGTTCGGTTTATCCGGGGAGCTGTTTTTT. J is TRBJ2-2 and V is TRBV28; D unresolved. The CDR3 contains 14 residues. Deletions cut 3 bases from V and 6 bases from J, with 11 bases between. The germline CDR1 and CDR2 sequences are MDHEN and SYDVKM.

This sequence joins TRBV5-6 and TRBJ2-7; 8 bases are shared with TRBD1. Germline V lookup: CDR1 SGHDT, CDR2 YYEEEE. The ends lost 1 base at V and 4 bases at J; junction bases unmatched: 7. The CDR3 has 15 amino acids. The CDR3 protein is CASSLRRTGRYEQYF. CDR3 sequence (DNA): TGTGCCAGCAGCTTGCGAAGGACAGGGAGATACGAGCAGTACTTC.

This clonotype was seen repeatedly, ten times or more. This chain uses TRBV6-2 or TRBV6-3 with TRBJ2-2; D not resolved. The CDR3 covers 12 residues. With 7 bases removed from V and 5 bases from J, the gap between germline ends came to 8 bases. Germline values: CDR1 MNHEY, CDR2 SVGEGT. The CDR3 DNA is TGTGCCAGCACCCCCGAGACCGGGGAGCTGTTTTTT. Translated, it gives CASTPETGELFF.

This chain uses TRBV4-2 with TRBJ2-3; D not certain. The CDR3 loop spans 18 amino acids. Germline CDR1 is LGHNA and CDR2 is YNFKEQ. The germline V and J ends were trimmed by 0 bases and 3 bases, with 19 bases remaining between them. Here the CDR3 reads CASSQDRFATTGTDTQYF. For the CDR3, the DNA is TGTGCCAGCAGCCAAGATAGGTTTGCTACCACTGGAACAGATACGCAGTATTTT.

This clonotype occurred many times. This chain uses TRBV7-3 with TRBJ2-3; 10 bases align to TRBD2. Germline values: CDR1 SGHTA, CDR2 FQGTGA. CDR3 size: 18 residues. The junction had 10 bases not matched to a gene; V was cut back by 2 bases and J by 2 bases. CDR3 in amino acids: CASSLFPVAGGFTDTQYF. The CDR3 DNA follows: TGTGCCAGCAGCTTATTCCCCGTAGCGGGAGGCTTCACAGATACGCAGTATTTT.

The chain links TRBV5-1 to TRBJ1-2; D remains unclear. From germline, CDR1 is SGHRS and CDR2 YFSETQ. This CDR3 is built from 16 residues. V lost 4 bases to trimming and J lost 5 bases, with 21 bases between them. The CDR3 spells CASSRRDGGAEYGYTF. CDR3 sequence (DNA): TGCGCCAGCAGCAGAAGGGATGGAGGAGCTGAATATGGCTACACCTTC. Filled out from reference TRBV5-1 and TRBJ1-2, the complete variable domain reads KAGVTQTPRYLIKTRGQQVTLSCSPISGHRSVSWYQQTPGQGLQFLFEYFSETQRNKGNFPGRFSGRQFSNSRSEMNVSTLELGDSALYLCASSRRDGGAEYGYTFGSGTRLTVV.

This clonotype was detected only a few times. V is TRBV28 and J is TRBJ1-3, with 8 bases aligning to TRBD1. V trimming: 5 bases; J trimming: 1 base; junction bases outside the gene matches: 10. The CDR3 contains 17 residues. Germline CDR1 reads MDHEN; CDR2 reads SYDVKM. CDR3 sequence (DNA): TGTGCCAGCAGTCCTCGGGACAGGACGGGGTCTGGAAACACCATATATTTT. It is translated as CASSPRDRTGSGNTIYF.

V usage is TRBV12-3 or TRBV12-4 and J usage is TRBJ2-7, with 12 bases that match TRBD1. This CDR3 is built from 14 residues. Trimming removed 5 bases from V and 7 bases from J; junction bases left unmatched: 6. The CDR3 sequence: CASSPGQGAQEQYF. In nucleotides, the CDR3 is TGTGCCAGCAGTCCGGGACAGGGGGCGCAAGAGCAGTACTTC.

This clonotype was observed at least ten times. The rearrangement uses TRBV7-9 and TRBJ2-7, with D possibly TRBD2 on 5 matching bases. V was shortened by 3 bases and J by 3 bases, with 9 bases between the two germline ends. The CDR3 has 13 amino acids. CDR1 and CDR2 (germline): SEHNR, FQNEAQ (reference sequence). Here the CDR3 DNA reads TGTGCCAGCAGCTTGACTACCAACTACGAGCAGTACTTC. It codes for CASSLTTNYEQYF.

This clonotype was seen repeatedly, ten times or more. The chain combines TRBV11-2 with TRBJ2-7, with D hard to call. Germline CDR1 reads SGHAT; CDR2 reads FQNNGV. The length of the CDR3 is 13 residues. The V and J ends lost 1 base and 7 bases respectively, with 11 bases between them. The CDR3 here is CASSLGALGEQYF. The CDR3 DNA is TGTGCCAGCAGCTTAGGGGCCCTAGGGGAGCAGTACTTC.

The sample holds many counts of this clonotype. The genes are TRBV28 and TRBJ1-1; D is perhaps TRBD1 (6 bases). V lost 3 bases and J 10 bases, leaving 12 bases between the germline ends. Germline V gives CDR1 MDHEN, CDR2 SYDVKM. The CDR3 has 12 amino acids. The CDR3 DNA reads TGTGCCAGCAGTTTCTTCACAGGGTTAGCTTTCTTT. This codes for CASSFFTGLAFF.

This clonotype was detected ten times or more. The chain employs TRBV4-3 and TRBJ1-5; TRBD1 aligns across 7 bases. V shed 1 base and J 3 bases; nucleotides not matched to a gene: 12. CDR1 is LGHNA and CDR2 is YSLEER in the germline V gene. The CDR3 sequence is 18 residues long. CDR3 DNA: TGCGCCAGCAGCCAAGTTTTCGGACAGGAATCCTACAATCAGCCCCAGCATTTT. Translation: CASSQVFGQESYNQPQHF.

In its sample, this clonotype was seen many times. The V and J genes are TRBV30 and TRBJ1-3; D is undetermined. The V end lost 0 bases, the J end lost 8 bases, and 11 bases lay between the germline ends. Germline CDR1 reads GTSNPN; CDR2 reads SVGIG (reference sequence). This CDR3 has 13 amino acids. The CDR3 nucleotides are TGTGCCTGGAGTGTACTAGGGAGAGACACCATATATTTT. This gives the protein CAWSVLGRDTIYF.

This clonotype was seen ten or more times. V and J are TRBV7-2 and TRBJ1-6; the match to TRBD1 covers 7 bases. CDR1 and CDR2 (germline): SGHTA, FQGNSA. CDR3 size: 14 residues. V was pared by 3 bases and J by 10 bases, with 6 bases of the junction left unmatched. CDR3 protein: CASSLEGAGSPLHF. The CDR3, as DNA: TGTGCCAGCAGCTTGGAGGGGGCGGGATCACCCCTCCACTTT. Using reference TRBV7-2 and TRBJ1-6 for the parts outside the CDR3, the full variable domain is GAGVSQSPSNKVTEKGKDVELRCDPISGHTALYWYRQSLGQGLEFLIYFQGNSAPDKSGLPSDRFSAERTGGSVSTLTIQRTQQEDSAVYLCASSLEGAGSPLHFGNGTRLTVT.

This clonotype was recorded at least ten times. The V call is TRBV30, the J call TRBJ1-1; D ambiguous. The CDR3 runs to 13 residues. Germline values: CDR1 GTSNPN, CDR2 SVGIG (reference sequence). Trimming shortened V by 0 bases and J by 3 bases, and 8 bases separated the two germline ends. The CDR3 protein is CAWSVGVYTEAFF. CDR3 DNA: TGTGCCTGGAGTGTCGGGGTTTACACTGAAGCTTTCTTT.

The rearrangement joins TRBV29-1 to TRBJ2-1; D possibly corresponds to TRBD1 (5 bases). This CDR3 comprises 11 residues. V lost 5 bases to trimming and J lost 4 bases, with 6 bases between them. Germline V gene lookup returns CDR1 SQVTM and CDR2 ANQGSEA. CDR3 coding DNA: TGCAGCGTTCAGGGATACAATGAGCAGTTCTTC. Translating it yields CSVQGYNEQFF.

This clonotype was counted at least ten times. The chain carries TRBV5-5 and TRBJ2-7; maybe TRBD2 (5 bases). The length of the CDR3 is 11 residues. The V gene's germline CDR1 is SGHKS and CDR2 YYEKEE (reference sequence). V lost 3 bases and J 7 bases, leaving 8 bases between the germline ends. The DNA of the CDR3 is TGTGCCAGCAGCTCACTAGATGAGCAGTACTTC. Translated: CASSSLDEQYF.

Ten or more counts support this clonotype. CDR3 DNA: TGTGCCAGCAGCCAAGGGGTAGGGTTGCATCAGCCCCAGCATTTT. This sequence encodes CASSQGVGLHQPQHF. This chain links TRBV3-1 with TRBJ1-5; D gene ambiguous. The CDR3 loop spans 15 amino acids. The germline gives CDR1 LGHDT, CDR2 YNNKEL (reference sequence). V lost 1 base and J lost 5, with 12 bases in between.

This clonotype came up a few times. V usage is TRBV28 and J usage is TRBJ2-2; the match to TRBD2 covers 13 bases. The trim removed 6 bases at V and 3 bases at J, leaving 4 bases unmatched. Germline V CDR1 and CDR2: MDHEN, SYDVKM. This CDR3 contains 16 residues. The CDR3 DNA is TGTGCCAGCAGCCGGACTAGCGGGAGTTACACCGGGGAGCTGTTTTTT. This codes for CASSRTSGSYTGELFF. Based on the CDR3 plus reference TRBV28 and TRBJ2-2, the full variable domain is DVKVTQSSRYLVKRTGEKVFLECVQDMDHENMFWYRQDPGLGLRLIYFSYDVKMKEKGDIPEGYSVSREKKERFSLILESASTNQTSMYLCASSRTSGSYTGELFFGEGSRLTVL.

This clonotype was detected only a few times. The genes are TRBV20-1 and TRBJ2-7, with TRBD2 matching over 9 bases. The CDR3 contains 16 residues. Per the germline V gene, CDR1 is DFQATT and CDR2 is SNEGSKA (reference sequence). After removal of 0 bases from V and 2 bases from J, the junction contained 8 bases not matched to a gene. For the CDR3, the DNA is TGCAGTGCTAGAGAATATGGAGCGGGAGGAACCTACGAGCAGTACTTC. Amino acid sequence: CSAREYGAGGTYEQYF.

The chain employs TRBV6-6 and TRBJ1-6; 10 bases fit TRBD1. Germline trimming cut 0 bases from V and 5 bases from J; bases unmatched to any gene: 1. Germline V lookup: CDR1 MNHNY, CDR2 SVGAGI (reference sequence). CDR3 length: 16 amino acids. CDR3 sequence (DNA): TGTGCCAGCAGTTACTCGGGACAGGGGCATAATTCACCCCTCCACTTT. This codes for CASSYSGQGHNSPLHF.

This chain connects TRBV19 to TRBJ2-1; TRBD2 aligns across 8 bases. CDR3 length: 15 residues. J lost 9 bases, V lost 4 bases, and 11 bases had no gene match. CDR1 LNHDA and CDR2 SQIVND come from the germline V gene (reference sequence). CDR3 sequence: CASSTSGSSGIEQFF. The CDR3, as DNA: TGTGCCAGTAGTACCAGCGGGAGTAGTGGAATTGAGCAGTTCTTC.

This clonotype was observed many times. The chain has TRBV11-3 and TRBJ2-1; D call uncertain. Deletions cut 4 bases from V and 3 bases from J, with 10 bases between. There are 14 residues in the CDR3. Germline V gives CDR1 SGHNT, CDR2 YENEEA. The CDR3 sequence: CASSSRALYNEQFF. The CDR3 coding sequence is TGTGCCAGCAGCTCTCGCGCTCTCTACAATGAGCAGTTCTTC.